These 25 T cell receptor beta chains came from one sample sequenced in a study of blood T cells in healthy people across ages. The use of a sample-barcoded 5' primer and a J-beta primer mix characterized a second PCR of roughly 7 to 12 cycles. TCRdb analysed the 5' RACE reads with MiXCR anew, one entry per CDR3 protein. The sample has approximately 1.5 million distinct CDR3 sequences, 35% to 45% seen once. What was sequenced was blood. All receptors derive from a young woman in good health.

The chain has TRBV7-3 and TRBJ2-2; no firm D call. The V and J ends lost 1 base and 4 bases respectively, with 10 bases between them. The CDR3 has 15 residues. CDR1 and CDR2 (germline): SGHTA, FQGTGA. In DNA, the CDR3 is TGTGCCAGCAGCTTAATGGGAACTTCCACCGGGGAGCTGTTTTTT. The encoded protein is CASSLMGTSTGELFF.

In DNA, the CDR3 is TGCAGTGCTAGTTTAGAAGGTGGAGTTGGAGATACGCAGTATTTT. Translated: CSASLEGGVGDTQYF. The V gene is TRBV20-1, the J gene TRBJ2-3; D gene ambiguous. From germline, CDR1 is DFQATT and CDR2 SNEGSKA (reference sequence). The CDR3 consists of 15 residues. V shed 3 bases and J shed 5 bases, with 18 bases lying between them.

This rearrangement joins TRBV27 to TRBJ2-7; 7 bases line up with TRBD1. CDR1 MNHEY and CDR2 SMNVEV come from the germline V gene (reference sequence). The CDR3 loop spans 15 amino acids. The J segment lost 3 bases and the V segment lost 7 bases, leaving 12 bases of the junction unmatched. The CDR3 DNA follows: TGTGCCAGCACTTTCAACCGGGACAGATTCTACGAGCAGTACTTC. It yields the protein CASTFNRDRFYEQYF.

The chain employs TRBV12-3 or TRBV12-4 and TRBJ1-5; maybe TRBD1 (6 bases). The CDR3 contains 15 residues. V was shortened by 6 bases and J by 4 bases, with 16 bases between the two germline ends. For the CDR3, the DNA is TGTGCCAGCAGGATGAGCGGGACATCAAATCAGCCCCAGCATTTT. This sequence encodes CASRMSGTSNQPQHF.

Comments on this clonotype: Relative to the germline gene, one junction end is altered; a read error may explain this. The chain couples TRBV9 to TRBJ2-5; either TRBD1 or TRBD2 may fit D (6 bases each). The CDR3 length is 14 residues. CDR1 is SGDLS and CDR2 is YYNGEE in the germline V gene. CDR3 residues: CAGSVGGGLEEQYF. CDR3 in DNA: TGTGCCGGCAGCGTAGGAGGGGGGTTGGAGGAGCAGTACTTC.

This clonotype was recorded at least ten times. V gene TRBV27 combines with J gene TRBJ2-7; D is undetermined. The CDR3 length is 13 residues. The germline CDR1 and CDR2 sequences are MNHEY and SMNVEV (reference sequence). Deletions cut 6 bases from V and 4 bases from J, with 13 bases between. The CDR3 loop reads CASSLGQLYEQYF. The CDR3 DNA reads as TGTGCCAGCAGCTTAGGTCAGCTATACGAGCAGTACTTC.

The V call is TRBV18, the J call TRBJ1-2; 7 bases line up with TRBD1. The CDR3 is 15 residues long. Germline assignment: CDR1 KGHSH and CDR2 LQKENI. The V and J ends lost 3 bases and 8 bases, in that order; junction bases with no gene match: 12. As DNA, the CDR3 is TGTGCCAGCTCACCTCAGGACAGGCTACTGGGCGGCTACACCTTC. Protein: CASSPQDRLLGGYTF.

Only a few counts were recorded for this clonotype. The CDR3 loop is CASSHGALGYTF. The CDR3 bases are TGTGCCAGCAGCCACGGGGCCTTGGGCTACACCTTC. The chain has TRBV3-1 and TRBJ1-2, with D tentatively TRBD1 (5 bases). The CDR3 runs to 12 residues. Germline assignment: CDR1 LGHDT and CDR2 YNNKEL (reference sequence). V was trimmed by 3 bases and J by 8 bases, leaving 10 bases between them.

The chain combines TRBV7-9 with TRBJ2-1; possible D gene TRBD2, 6 bases. Germline V lookup: CDR1 SEHNR, CDR2 FQNEAQ (reference sequence). V dropped 2 bases and J dropped 0 bases, with 11 bases sitting between them. The CDR3 totals 16 residues. For the CDR3, the DNA is TGTGCCAGCAGCTTAACGGCGGGGTTCTCCTACAATGAGCAGTTCTTC. Protein sequence: CASSLTAGFSYNEQFF.

This clonotype has a count of ten or more. The V gene is TRBV28, the J gene TRBJ1-2; D is ambiguous. CDR1 and CDR2 (germline): MDHEN, SYDVKM. Trimming took 5 bases from V and 6 from J, leaving 10 bases between them. This CDR3 is built from 12 residues. In nucleotides, the CDR3 is TGTGCCAGCAGTCAACAACCACATGGCTACACCTTC. Encoded protein: CASSQQPHGYTF.

The V and J genes are TRBV12-3 or TRBV12-4 and TRBJ2-3; D is possibly TRBD1 or TRBD2 (5 bases each). The CDR3 has 17 amino acids. V lost 7 bases, J lost 3 bases, and 23 bases lay in between. The CDR3 DNA follows: TGTGCCAGCAAACCACGCCGAGGGGCCGGCTGGACAGATACGCAGTATTTT. This translates into CASKPRRGAGWTDTQYF.

This clonotype showed up just a few times. The CDR3 DNA reads as TGTGCCAGCAGTTCACAGGGATATCAGCCCCAGCATTTT. This codes for CASSSQGYQPQHF. This chain uses TRBV12-3 or TRBV12-4 with TRBJ1-5, with D perhaps matching TRBD1 (6 bases). Trimming removed 4 bases at V and 5 bases at J, with 9 bases between. The CDR3 length is 13 residues.

The gene calls are TRBV6-2 or TRBV6-3 and TRBJ2-7, with a weak D call TRBD1 (5 bases). V lost 6 bases to trimming and J lost 5 bases, with 17 bases between them. This CDR3 region has 14 residues. CDR1 and CDR2 (germline): MNHEY, SVGEGT. CDR3 protein: CASSRDAGSDEQYF. The CDR3 DNA reads as TGTGCCAGCAGCCGAGACGCAGGGTCGGACGAGCAGTACTTC.

This clonotype has only a few counts. The chain joins TRBV4-1 to TRBJ1-2; 7 bases align to TRBD1. The CDR3 covers 15 residues. J was trimmed by 8 bases and V by 2 bases; bases with no gene match: 11. Germline assignment: CDR1 MGHRA and CDR2 YSYEKL. The DNA of the CDR3 is TGCGCCAGCAGCCAATCGGTTACAGGGGTCAGGGGCTACACCTTC. Translation: CASSQSVTGVRGYTF.

A single count supports this clonotype. The genes are TRBV27 and TRBJ2-4; D possibly corresponds to TRBD2 (6 bases). Trimming removed 3 bases at V and 13 bases at J, with 22 bases between. The germline V gene encodes CDR1 MNHEY and CDR2 SMNVEV (reference sequence). The CDR3 is made up of 15 amino acids. CDR3 protein: CASSLLSSVYNEQYF. CDR3 nucleotides: TGTGCCAGCAGTTTGTTGTCTAGCGTCTACAATGAGCAGTACTTC.

The V and J genes are TRBV9 and TRBJ2-1; 7 bases are a match to TRBD2. Germline trimming cut 0 bases from V and 8 bases from J; bases unmatched to any gene: 8. CDR1 SGDLS and CDR2 YYNGEE come from the germline V gene. There are 15 residues in the CDR3. Written as DNA, the CDR3 is TGTGCCAGCAGCGTAGAGTGGGGGGGTGTAGATGAGCAGTTCTTC. Residues: CASSVEWGGVDEQFF.

The chain links TRBV29-1 to TRBJ2-1; maybe TRBD2 (6 bases). This CDR3 has 14 residues. Germline V gives CDR1 SQVTM, CDR2 ANQGSEA. V was cut by 3 bases and J by 8 bases, with 17 bases left in between. The CDR3 nucleotides are TGCAGCGTTGATGGGGAGCCGGGGGTCTATGAGCAGTTCTTC. The encoded protein is CSVDGEPGVYEQFF.

V gene TRBV30 combines with J gene TRBJ2-5, with D maybe TRBD2 (7 bases). The CDR3 is 16 amino acids. Trimming removed 1 base at V and 4 bases at J, with 19 bases between. Germline CDR1 and CDR2: GTSNPN and SVGIG (reference sequence). This CDR3 reads CAWSALYRGAGETQYF. CDR3 nucleotide sequence: TGTGCCTGGAGTGCCCTTTATCGGGGGGCCGGAGAGACCCAGTACTTC.

This clonotype was observed at least ten times. The chain recombines TRBV28 with TRBJ2-7; no clear D. The V gene lost 5 bases and the J gene lost 3 bases, with 5 bases spanning the gap. The CDR3 spans 11 residues. From germline, CDR1 is MDHEN and CDR2 SYDVKM. CDR3 nucleotide sequence: TGTGCCAGCAGTATCCTCTACGAGCAGTACTTC. Its translation: CASSILYEQYF. The full variable domain, rest sourced from reference TRBV28 and TRBJ2-7, is DVKVTQSSRYLVKRTGEKVFLECVQDMDHENMFWYRQDPGLGLRLIYFSYDVKMKEKGDIPEGYSVSREKKERFSLILESASTNQTSMYLCASSILYEQYFGPGTRLTVT.

This clonotype has just one count. The chain uses TRBV19 and TRBJ2-3, with D perhaps TRBD1 or TRBD2 (5 bases each). The germline CDR1 and CDR2 sequences are LNHDA and SQIVND (reference sequence). CDR3 length equals 15 residues. V lost 4 bases and J 1 base, leaving 12 bases between the germline ends. This CDR3 is CASSSWGSRTDTQYF. Here the CDR3 DNA reads TGTGCCAGTAGTAGCTGGGGGAGTCGCACAGATACGCAGTATTTT.

V usage is TRBV11-2 and J usage is TRBJ2-1, with a weak D call TRBD2 (6 bases). Per germline, CDR1 SGHAT and CDR2 FQNNGV. Trimming removed 4 bases from V and 6 bases from J, with 13 bases in between. The CDR3 spans 14 residues. This CDR3 reads CASSSIGTSNEQFF. As DNA, the CDR3 is TGTGCCAGCAGCTCCATTGGGACTTCCAATGAGCAGTTCTTC. Full variable domain (remainder filled in from reference TRBV11-2 and TRBJ2-1): EAGVAQSPRYKIIEKRQSVAFWCNPISGHATLYWYQQILGQGPKLLIQFQNNGVVDDSQLPKDRFSAERLKGVDSTLKIQPAKLEDSAVYLCASSSIGTSNEQFFGPGTRLTVL.

With regard to this clonotype: Compared with germline, one end of the junction differs, possibly owing to a read error. CDR3 in amino acids: CGSKSYRGYNEQFF. CDR3 coding DNA: TGTGGCAGCAAGAGTTACCGGGGGTACAATGAGCAGTTCTTC. The V gene is TRBV12-3 or TRBV12-4, the J gene TRBJ2-1; TRBD2 is a possible D gene (6 bases). The CDR3 length is 14 residues.

This clonotype was counted between two and nine times. This chain joins TRBV12-3 or TRBV12-4 and TRBJ2-3; TRBD2 might be the D (5 bases). V shed 3 bases and J shed 1 base, with 17 bases lying between them. CDR3 length equals 17 residues. The chain's CDR3 is CASSFNRGEWGTDTQYF. CDR3 sequence (DNA): TGTGCCAGCAGTTTTAATCGGGGTGAGTGGGGCACAGATACGCAGTATTTT.

The gene calls are TRBV24-1 and TRBJ1-5, with 8 bases matching TRBD1. Trimming took 3 bases from V and 4 from J; bases not matched to a gene: 1. CDR3 length: 14 amino acids. Looked up from germline, CDR1 is KGHDR and CDR2 is SFDVKD. The CDR3 DNA reads TGTGCCACCAGTGATGGGGACAGGAATCAGCCCCAGCATTTT. Residues: CATSDGDRNQPQHF.

This sequence joins TRBV25-1 and TRBJ2-1; tentative D call: TRBD1 (5 bases). Looked up from germline, CDR1 is MGHDK and CDR2 is SYGVNS. The CDR3 sequence is 18 residues long. V was cut by 3 bases and J by 0 bases, with 18 bases left in between. CDR3 in DNA: TGTGCCAGCAGTGAGGCAGGGCCCCCCGCAAGCTCCTACAATGAGCAGTTCTTC. Translation: CASSEAGPPASSYNEQFF.